This note documents a single T cell receptor (beta chain) sequence. The junction shows a germline mismatch at one end, possibly a read error. The authors ran a second PCR of roughly 6 to 12 cycles using a sample-barcoded 5' primer and a J-beta primer mix. TCRdb analysed the 5' RACE reads with MiXCR anew, one entry per CDR3 protein. The sample consists of roughly 500,000 distinct CDR3 sequences, less than 25% of them appearing once. The sample originates from a study of blood T cells in healthy people across ages. The CDR3 covers 15 residues. Per germline, CDR1 MGHDK and CDR2 SYGVNS. These data were likewise used in another study, on T cells of mothers and their children.

The source of this sequence is a boy aged 5-17 years in good health. The chain recombines TRBV25-1 with TRBJ2-5; TRBD2 might be the D (5 bases). The sequenced material came from blood. As DNA, the CDR3 is TGTGCCAGCAATGAAGGAGGACTTAGTCGAGAGACCCAGTACTTC. Translated: CASNEGGLSRETQYF.